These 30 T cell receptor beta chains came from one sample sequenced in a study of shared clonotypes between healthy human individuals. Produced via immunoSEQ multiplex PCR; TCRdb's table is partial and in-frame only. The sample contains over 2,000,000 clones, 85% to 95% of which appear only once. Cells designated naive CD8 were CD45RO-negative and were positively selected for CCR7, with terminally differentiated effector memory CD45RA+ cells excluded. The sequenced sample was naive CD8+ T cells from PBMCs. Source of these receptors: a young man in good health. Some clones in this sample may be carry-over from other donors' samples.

The CDR3 sequence: CASSRQGYYNEQFF. The DNA for the CDR3 is TGTGCCAGCAGCCGACAGGGTTACTACAATGAGCAGTTCTTC. The chain uses TRBV7-9 and TRBJ2-1; TRBD1 matches at 7 bases. V was pared by 5 bases and J by 3 bases, with 4 bases of the junction left unmatched. Germline-derived CDR1 and CDR2 are SEHNR and FQNEAQ (reference sequence). The CDR3 totals 14 residues.

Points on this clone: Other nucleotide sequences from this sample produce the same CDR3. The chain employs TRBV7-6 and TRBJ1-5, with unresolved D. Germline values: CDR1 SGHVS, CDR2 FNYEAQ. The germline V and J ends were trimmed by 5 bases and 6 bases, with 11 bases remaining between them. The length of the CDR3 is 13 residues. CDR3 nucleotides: TGTGCCAGCAGCCTGGAATGGGGTCAGCCCCAGCATTTT. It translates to CASSLEWGQPQHF. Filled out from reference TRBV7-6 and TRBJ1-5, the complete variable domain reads GAGVSQSPRYKVTKRGQDVALRCDPISGHVSLYWYRQALGQGPEFLTYFNYEAQQDKSGLPNDRFSAERPEGSISTLTIQRTEQRDSAMYRCASSLEWGQPQHFGDGTRLSIL.

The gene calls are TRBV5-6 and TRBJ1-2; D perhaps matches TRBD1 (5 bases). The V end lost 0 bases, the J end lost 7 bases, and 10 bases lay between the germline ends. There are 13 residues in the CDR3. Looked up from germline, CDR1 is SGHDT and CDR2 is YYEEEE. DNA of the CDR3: TGTGCCAGCAGCTTGGGAAGGGGTAGTGGCTACACCTTC. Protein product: CASSLGRGSGYTF.

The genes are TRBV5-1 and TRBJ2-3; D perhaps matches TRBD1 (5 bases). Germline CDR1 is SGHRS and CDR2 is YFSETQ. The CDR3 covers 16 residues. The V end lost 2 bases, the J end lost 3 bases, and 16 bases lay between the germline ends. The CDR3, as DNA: TGCGCCAGCAGCTTCCCTCTCACCACAGGAACAGATACGCAGTATTTT. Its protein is CASSFPLTTGTDTQYF.

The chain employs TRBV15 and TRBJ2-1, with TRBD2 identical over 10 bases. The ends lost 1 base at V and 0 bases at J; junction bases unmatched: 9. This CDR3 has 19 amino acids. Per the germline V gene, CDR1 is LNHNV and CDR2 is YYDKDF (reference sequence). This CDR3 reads CATSRGLAGAGVSYNEQFF. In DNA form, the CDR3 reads TGTGCCACCAGCAGAGGGCTAGCGGGAGCGGGGGTCTCCTACAATGAGCAGTTCTTC.

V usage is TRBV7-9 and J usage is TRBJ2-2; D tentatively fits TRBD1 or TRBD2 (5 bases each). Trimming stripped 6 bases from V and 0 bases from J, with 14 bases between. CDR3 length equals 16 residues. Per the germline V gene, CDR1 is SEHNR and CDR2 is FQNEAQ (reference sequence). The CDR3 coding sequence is TGTGCCAGCAGGAGGGACGGCCTTACGAACACCGGGGAGCTGTTTTTT. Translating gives CASRRDGLTNTGELFF.

CDR3 loop: CASSFNWGLAFNEQFF. The CDR3 DNA reads as TGTGCCAGCAGTTTCAACTGGGGGCTAGCTTTCAATGAGCAGTTCTTC. This rearrangement joins TRBV7-9 to TRBJ2-1, with D tentatively TRBD1 (6 bases). This CDR3 contains 16 residues. Germline V gene sequence: CDR1 SEHNR, CDR2 FQNEAQ (reference sequence). Trimming removed 6 bases from V and 6 bases from J, with 21 bases in between.

The CDR3 DNA reads as TGCGCCAGCAGCCAAGATCGCGGGGTAGGGGTCTATGGCTACACCTTC. Protein: CASSQDRGVGVYGYTF. This rearrangement joins TRBV4-1 to TRBJ1-2; tentatively, D is TRBD1 (5 bases). CDR1 and CDR2 from the germline V gene are MGHRA and YSYEKL. Trimming pared 0 bases from V and 4 bases from J, leaving 15 bases between. This CDR3 is built from 16 residues.

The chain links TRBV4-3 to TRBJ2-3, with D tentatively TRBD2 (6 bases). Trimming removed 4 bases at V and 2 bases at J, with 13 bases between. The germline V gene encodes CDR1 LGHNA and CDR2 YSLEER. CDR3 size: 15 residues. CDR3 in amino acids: CASSRTSFPTDTQYF. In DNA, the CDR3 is TGCGCCAGCAGCCGAACTAGCTTCCCCACAGATACGCAGTATTTT.

The DNA of the CDR3 is TGTGCCAGCAGCCGACCGAGGACCGGGGAGCTGTTTTTT. This encodes CASSRPRTGELFF. V and J are TRBV6-5 and TRBJ2-2; D remains ambiguous. Trimming took off 6 bases at V and 5 bases at J, with 10 bases between the two ends. Per the germline V gene, CDR1 is MNHEY and CDR2 is SVGAGI. The CDR3 loop spans 13 amino acids.

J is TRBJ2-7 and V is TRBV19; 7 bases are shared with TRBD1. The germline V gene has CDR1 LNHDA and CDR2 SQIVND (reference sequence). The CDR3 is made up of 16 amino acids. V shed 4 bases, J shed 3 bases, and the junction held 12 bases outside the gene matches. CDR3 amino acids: CASSTGQAESIYEQYF. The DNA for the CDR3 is TGTGCCAGTAGTACAGGACAGGCTGAATCAATCTACGAGCAGTACTTC.

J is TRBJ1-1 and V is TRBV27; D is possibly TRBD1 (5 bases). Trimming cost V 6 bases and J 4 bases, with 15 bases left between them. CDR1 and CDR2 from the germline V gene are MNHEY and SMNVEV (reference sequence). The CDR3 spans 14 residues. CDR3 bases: TGTGCCAGCAGCCCGCGGGGGGTTTTCACTGAAGCTTTCTTT. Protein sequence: CASSPRGVFTEAFF.

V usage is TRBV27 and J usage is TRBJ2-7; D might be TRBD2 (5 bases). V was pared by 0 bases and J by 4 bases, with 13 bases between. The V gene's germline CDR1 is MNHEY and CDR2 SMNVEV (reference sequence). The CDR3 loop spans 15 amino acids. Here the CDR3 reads CASSLSSVGKYEQYF. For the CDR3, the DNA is TGTGCCAGCAGTTTATCTAGCGTGGGGAAATACGAGCAGTACTTC.

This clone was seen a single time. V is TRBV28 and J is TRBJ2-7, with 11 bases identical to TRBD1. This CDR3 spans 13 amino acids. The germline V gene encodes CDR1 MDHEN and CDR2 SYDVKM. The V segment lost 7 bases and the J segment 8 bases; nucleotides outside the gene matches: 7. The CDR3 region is CASTAGTGGQQYF. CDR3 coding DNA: TGTGCCAGCACGGCCGGGACAGGGGGACAGCAGTACTTC.

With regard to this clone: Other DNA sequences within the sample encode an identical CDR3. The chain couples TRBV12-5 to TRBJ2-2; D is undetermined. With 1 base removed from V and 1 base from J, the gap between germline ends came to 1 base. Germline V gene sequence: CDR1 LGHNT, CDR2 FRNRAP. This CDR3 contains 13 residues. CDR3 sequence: CASGLGNTGELFF. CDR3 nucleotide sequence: TGTGCTAGTGGTTTGGGGAACACCGGGGAGCTGTTTTTT.

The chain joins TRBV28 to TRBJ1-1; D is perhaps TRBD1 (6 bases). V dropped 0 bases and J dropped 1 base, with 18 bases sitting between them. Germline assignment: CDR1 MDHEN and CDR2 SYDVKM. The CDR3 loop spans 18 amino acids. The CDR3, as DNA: TGTGCCAGCAGTTTATGGGGTCGCCAGGGGATGGGGAACACTGAAGCTTTCTTT. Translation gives CASSLWGRQGMGNTEAFF.

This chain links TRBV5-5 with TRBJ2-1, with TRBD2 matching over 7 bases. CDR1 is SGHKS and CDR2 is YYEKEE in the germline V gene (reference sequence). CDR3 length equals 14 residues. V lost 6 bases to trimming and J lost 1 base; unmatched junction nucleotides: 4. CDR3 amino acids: CASIGGSSYNEQFF. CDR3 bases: TGTGCCAGCATAGGCGGGAGTTCCTACAATGAGCAGTTCTTC.

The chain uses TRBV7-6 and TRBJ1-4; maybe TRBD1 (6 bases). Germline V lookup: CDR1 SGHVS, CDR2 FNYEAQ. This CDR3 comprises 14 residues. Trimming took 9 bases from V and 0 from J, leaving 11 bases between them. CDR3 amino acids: CASGGPATNEKLFF. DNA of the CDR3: TGTGCCAGTGGGGGGCCTGCAACTAATGAAAAACTGTTTTTT. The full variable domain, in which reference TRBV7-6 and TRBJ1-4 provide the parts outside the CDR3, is GAGVSQSPRYKVTKRGQDVALRCDPISGHVSLYWYRQALGQGPEFLTYFNYEAQQDKSGLPNDRFSAERPEGSISTLTIQRTEQRDSAMYRCASGGPATNEKLFFGSGTQLSVL.

The CDR3, as DNA: TGTGCCAGCACTACAGATCAAGAGACCCAGTACTTC. Translation: CASTTDQETQYF. The rearrangement joins TRBV2 to TRBJ2-5; no definite D call. The CDR3 length is 12 residues. Trimming shortened V by 7 bases and J by 2 bases, and 8 bases separated the two germline ends. Germline-derived CDR1 and CDR2 are SNHLY and FYNNEI. The complete variable domain, with remaining parts taken from reference TRBV2 and TRBJ2-5, reads EPEVTQTPSHQVTQMGQEVILRCVPISNHLYFYWYRQILGQKVEFLVSFYNNEISEKSEIFDDQFSVERPDGSNFTLKIRSTKLEDSAMYFCASTTDQETQYFGPGTRLLVL.

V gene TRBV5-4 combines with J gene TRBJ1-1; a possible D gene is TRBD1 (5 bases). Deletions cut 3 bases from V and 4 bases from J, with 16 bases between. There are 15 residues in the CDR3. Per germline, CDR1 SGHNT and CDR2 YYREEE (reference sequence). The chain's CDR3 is CASSYQGGQPTEAFF. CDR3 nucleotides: TGTGCCAGCAGCTACCAGGGAGGGCAGCCCACTGAAGCTTTCTTT. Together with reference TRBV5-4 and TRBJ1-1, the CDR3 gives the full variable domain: ETGVTQSPTHLIKTRGQQVTLRCSSQSGHNTVSWYQQALGQGPQFIFQYYREEENGRGNFPPRFSGLQFPNYSSELNVNALELDDSALYLCASSYQGGQPTEAFFGQGTRLTVV.

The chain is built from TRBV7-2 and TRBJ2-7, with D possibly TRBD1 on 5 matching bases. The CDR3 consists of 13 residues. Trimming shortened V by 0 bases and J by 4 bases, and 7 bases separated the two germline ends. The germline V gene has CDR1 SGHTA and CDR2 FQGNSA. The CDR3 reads CASSLAPGYEQYF. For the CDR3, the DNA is TGTGCCAGCAGCTTAGCCCCAGGGTACGAGCAGTACTTC.

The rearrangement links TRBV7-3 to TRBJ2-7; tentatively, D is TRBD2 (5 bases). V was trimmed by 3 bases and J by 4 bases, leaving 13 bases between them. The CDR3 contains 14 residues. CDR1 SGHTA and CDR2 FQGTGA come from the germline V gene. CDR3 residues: CASSLNSPGYEQYF. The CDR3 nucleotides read TGTGCCAGCAGCTTGAACTCCCCGGGATACGAGCAGTACTTC.

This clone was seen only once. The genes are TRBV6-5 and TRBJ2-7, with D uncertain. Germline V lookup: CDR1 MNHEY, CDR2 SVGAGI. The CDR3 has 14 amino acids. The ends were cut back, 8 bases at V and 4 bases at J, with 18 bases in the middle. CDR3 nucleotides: TGTGCCAGCGTACACCATACTGACCCGTACGAGCAGTACTTC. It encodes CASVHHTDPYEQYF.

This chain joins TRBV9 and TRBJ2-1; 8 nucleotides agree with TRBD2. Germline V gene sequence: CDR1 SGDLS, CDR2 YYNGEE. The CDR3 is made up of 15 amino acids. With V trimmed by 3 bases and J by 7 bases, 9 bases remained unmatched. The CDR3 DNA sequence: TGTGCCAGCAGCGCACGGGGACTAGGGTTTAATGAGCAGTTCTTC. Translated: CASSARGLGFNEQFF.

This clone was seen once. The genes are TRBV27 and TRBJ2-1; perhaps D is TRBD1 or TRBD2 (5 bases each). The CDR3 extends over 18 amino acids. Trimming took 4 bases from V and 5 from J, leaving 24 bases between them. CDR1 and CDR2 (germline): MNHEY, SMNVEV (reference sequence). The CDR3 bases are TGTGCCAGCAGTTCCGATCTAGTAGTAGGGACCTCTAACAATGAGCAGTTCTTC. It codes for CASSSDLVVGTSNNEQFF.

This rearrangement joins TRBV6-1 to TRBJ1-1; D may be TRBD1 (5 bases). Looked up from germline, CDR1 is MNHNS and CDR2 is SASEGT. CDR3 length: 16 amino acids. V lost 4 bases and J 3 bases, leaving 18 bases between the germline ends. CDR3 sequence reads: CASSGRSGRVDTEAFF. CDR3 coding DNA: TGTGCCAGCAGTGGGAGGTCAGGGCGGGTGGACACTGAAGCTTTCTTT.

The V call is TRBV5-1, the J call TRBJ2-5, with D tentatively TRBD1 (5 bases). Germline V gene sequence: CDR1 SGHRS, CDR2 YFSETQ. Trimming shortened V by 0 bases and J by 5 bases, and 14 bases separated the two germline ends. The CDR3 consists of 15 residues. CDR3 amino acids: CASSLVGSKGETQYF. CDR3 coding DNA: TGCGCCAGCAGCTTGGTCGGCTCCAAGGGGGAGACCCAGTACTTC.

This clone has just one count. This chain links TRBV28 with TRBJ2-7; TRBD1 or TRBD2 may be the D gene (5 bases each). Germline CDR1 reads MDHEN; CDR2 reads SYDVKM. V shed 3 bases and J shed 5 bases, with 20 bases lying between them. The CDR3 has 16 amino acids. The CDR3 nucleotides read TGTGCCAGCAGTTTTCCCCCTACCGGGGCGGGCGACGAGCAGTACTTC. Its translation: CASSFPPTGAGDEQYF.

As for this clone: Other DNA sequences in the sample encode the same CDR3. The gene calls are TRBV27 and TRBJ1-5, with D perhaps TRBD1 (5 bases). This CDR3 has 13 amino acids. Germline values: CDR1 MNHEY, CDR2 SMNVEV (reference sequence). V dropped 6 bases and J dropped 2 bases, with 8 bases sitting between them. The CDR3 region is CASRQGRNQPQHF. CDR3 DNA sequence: TGTGCCAGCAGGCAGGGTCGCAATCAGCCCCAGCATTTT.

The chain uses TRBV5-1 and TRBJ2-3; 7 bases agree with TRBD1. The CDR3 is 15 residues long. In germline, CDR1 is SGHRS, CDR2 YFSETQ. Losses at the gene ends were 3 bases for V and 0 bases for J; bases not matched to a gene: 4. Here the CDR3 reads CASSSDRESTDTQYF. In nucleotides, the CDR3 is TGCGCCAGCAGCTCTGACAGGGAGAGCACAGATACGCAGTATTTT.